Described below is a single T cell receptor beta chain sequence and its context. Its matching antigen is unknown. This sample includes further DNA sequences coding for the same CDR3. This entry belongs to a study of shared clonotypes between healthy human individuals. Study results and limitations: Researchers sampled blood only, noting tissue repertoires likely differ.

Memory CD4+ cells were the fraction left after CD45RA+ naive selection. The CDR3 length is 13 residues. V lost 0 bases and J lost 2, with 5 bases in between. Germline values: CDR1 SGHRS, CDR2 YFSETQ. Study processing details: For the immunoSEQ data, sequences were junction-only without quality scores, so filtering differed. The method was immunoSEQ multiplex PCR; TCRdb's version includes in-frame clones alone and lacks a portion of them. From that table come the V and J calls and clone size; the DNA was used to work out D and trimming. The sample yields roughly 2.5 million clones, 85% to 95% seen once.

The sequence was obtained from a man between 18 and 35 years old in good health. This chain links TRBV5-1 with TRBJ1-2; no firm D call. Material for sequencing was naive CD4+ T cells sorted from blood. The subset denotes: CD45RA+ positively selected. DNA of the CDR3: TGCGCCAGCAGCTTGGCCCAAAACTATGGCTACACCTTC. Its translation: CASSLAQNYGYTF. Together with reference TRBV5-1 and TRBJ1-2, the CDR3 gives the full variable domain: KAGVTQTPRYLIKTRGQQVTLSCSPISGHRSVSWYQQTPGQGLQFLFEYFSETQRNKGNFPGRFSGRQFSNSRSEMNVSTLELGDSALYLCASSLAQNYGYTFGSGTRLTVV.